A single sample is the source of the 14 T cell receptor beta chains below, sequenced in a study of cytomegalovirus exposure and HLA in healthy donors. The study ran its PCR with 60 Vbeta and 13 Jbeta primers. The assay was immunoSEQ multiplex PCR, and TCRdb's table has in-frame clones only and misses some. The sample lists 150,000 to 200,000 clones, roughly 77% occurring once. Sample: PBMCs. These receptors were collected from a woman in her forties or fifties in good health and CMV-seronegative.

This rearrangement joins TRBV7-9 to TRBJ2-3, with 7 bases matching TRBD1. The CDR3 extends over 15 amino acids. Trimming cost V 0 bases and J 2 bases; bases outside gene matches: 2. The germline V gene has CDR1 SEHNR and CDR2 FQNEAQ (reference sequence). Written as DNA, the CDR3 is TGTGCCAGCAGCTTAGCAGGGACAGCCACAGATACGCAGTATTTT. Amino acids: CASSLAGTATDTQYF.

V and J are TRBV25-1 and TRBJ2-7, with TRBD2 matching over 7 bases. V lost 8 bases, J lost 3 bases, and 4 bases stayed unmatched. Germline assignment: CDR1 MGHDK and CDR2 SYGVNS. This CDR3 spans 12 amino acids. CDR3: CASGGRGYEQYF. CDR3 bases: TGTGCCAGCGGGGGGAGGGGCTACGAGCAGTACTTC.

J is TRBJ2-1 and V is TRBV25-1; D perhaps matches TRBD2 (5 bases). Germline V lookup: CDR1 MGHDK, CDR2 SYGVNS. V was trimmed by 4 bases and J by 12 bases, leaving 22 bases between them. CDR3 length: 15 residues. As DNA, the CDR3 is TGTGCCAGCAGTGCCAACGGGGAGTTACGCGTGGGGCAGTTCTTC. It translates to CASSANGELRVGQFF.

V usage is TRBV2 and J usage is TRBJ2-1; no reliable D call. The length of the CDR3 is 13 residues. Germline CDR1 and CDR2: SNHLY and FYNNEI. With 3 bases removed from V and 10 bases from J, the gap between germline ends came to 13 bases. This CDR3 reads CASSDYPSREQFF. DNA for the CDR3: TGTGCCAGCAGTGATTACCCGAGTCGGGAGCAGTTCTTC.

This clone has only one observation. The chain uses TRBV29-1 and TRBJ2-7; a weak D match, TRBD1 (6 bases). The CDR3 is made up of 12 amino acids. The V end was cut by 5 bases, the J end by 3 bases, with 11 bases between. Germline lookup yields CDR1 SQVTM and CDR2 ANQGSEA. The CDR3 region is CSVTLQGYEQYF. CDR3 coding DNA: TGCAGCGTTACTCTACAGGGCTACGAGCAGTACTTC.

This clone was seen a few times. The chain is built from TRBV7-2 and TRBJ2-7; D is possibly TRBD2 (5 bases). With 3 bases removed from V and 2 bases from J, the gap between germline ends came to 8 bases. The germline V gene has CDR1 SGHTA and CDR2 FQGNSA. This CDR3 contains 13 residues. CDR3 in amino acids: CASSLKGAYEQYF. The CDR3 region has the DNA TGTGCCAGCAGCTTGAAGGGAGCCTACGAGCAGTACTTC.

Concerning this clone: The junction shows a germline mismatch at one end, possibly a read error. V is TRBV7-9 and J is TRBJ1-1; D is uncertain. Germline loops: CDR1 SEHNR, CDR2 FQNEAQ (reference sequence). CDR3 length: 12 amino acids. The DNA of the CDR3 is TGTTCCAGCAGCTTACGGGACACTGAAGCTTTCTTT. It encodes CSSSLRDTEAFF. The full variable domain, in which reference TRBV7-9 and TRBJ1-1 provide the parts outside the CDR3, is DTGVSQNPRHKITKRGQNVTFRCDPISEHNRLYWYRQTLGQGPEFLTYFQNEAQLEKSRLLSDRFSAERPKGSFSTLEIQRTEQGDSAMYLCSSSLRDTEAFFGQGTRLTVV.

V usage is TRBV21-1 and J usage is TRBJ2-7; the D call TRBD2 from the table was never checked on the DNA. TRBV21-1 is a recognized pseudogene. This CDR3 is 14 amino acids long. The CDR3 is CASSGTSKKAEQYF. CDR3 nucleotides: TGTGCCAGCAGCGGGACTAGCAAAAAGGCAGAGCAGTACTTC.

The CDR3 is CASSRSGRRETQYF. Written as DNA, the CDR3 is TGTGCCAGCAGCCGATCCGGGCGGAGGGAGACCCAGTACTTC. The chain recombines TRBV7-2 with TRBJ2-5; D possibly corresponds to TRBD2 (5 bases). V lost 5 bases and J 5 bases, leaving 15 bases between the germline ends. Germline CDR1 SGHTA, CDR2 FQGNSA. This CDR3 spans 14 amino acids.

CDR3 in DNA: TGTGCCACCAGCAGAGATATGGGACAGGGAGGATTTAGGGGGGATGGCTACACCTTC. This sequence encodes CATSRDMGQGGFRGDGYTF. The V call is TRBV15, the J call TRBJ1-2, with 9 bases that match TRBD1. The ends lost 0 bases at V and 6 bases at J; junction bases unmatched: 17. The CDR3 extends over 19 amino acids. The germline gives CDR1 LNHNV, CDR2 YYDKDF (reference sequence). Variable domain in full (rest from reference TRBV15 and TRBJ1-2): DAMVIQNPRYQVTQFGKPVTLSCSQTLNHNVMYWYQQKSSQAPKLLFHYYDKDFNNEADTPDNFQSRRPNTSFCFLDIRSPGLGDTAMYLCATSRDMGQGGFRGDGYTFGSGTRLTVV.

CDR3 DNA sequence: TGCAGCGTTGGCCGAGGGGGACAAAACACCGGGGAGCTGTTTTTT. Encoded protein: CSVGRGGQNTGELFF. The chain is built from TRBV29-1 and TRBJ2-2, with D tentatively TRBD1 (6 bases). The V end was cut by 4 bases, the J end by 2 bases, with 14 bases between. The CDR3 runs to 15 residues. Germline assignment: CDR1 SQVTM and CDR2 ANQGSEA.

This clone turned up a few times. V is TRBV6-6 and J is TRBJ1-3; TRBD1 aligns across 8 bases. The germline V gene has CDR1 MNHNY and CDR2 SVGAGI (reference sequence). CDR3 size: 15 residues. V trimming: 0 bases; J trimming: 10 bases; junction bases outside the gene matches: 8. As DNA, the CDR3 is TGTGCCAGCAGTTACTCGGGCAGGGGGCATGAGACCATATATTTT. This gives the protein CASSYSGRGHETIYF.

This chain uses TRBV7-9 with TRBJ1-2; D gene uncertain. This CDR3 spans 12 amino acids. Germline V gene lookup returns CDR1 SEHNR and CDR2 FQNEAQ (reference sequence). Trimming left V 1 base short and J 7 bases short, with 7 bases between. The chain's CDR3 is CASSLGTGGYTF. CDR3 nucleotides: TGTGCCAGCAGCTTAGGAACGGGTGGCTACACCTTC.

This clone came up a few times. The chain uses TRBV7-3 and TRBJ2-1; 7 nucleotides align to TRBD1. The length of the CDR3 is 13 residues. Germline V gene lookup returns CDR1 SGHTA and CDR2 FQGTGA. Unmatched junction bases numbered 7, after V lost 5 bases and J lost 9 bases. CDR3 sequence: CASSLDRASEQFF. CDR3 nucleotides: TGTGCCAGCAGCCTCGACAGGGCAAGTGAGCAGTTCTTC. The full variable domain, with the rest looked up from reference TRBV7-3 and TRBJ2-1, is GAGVSQTPSNKVTEKGKYVELRCDPISGHTALYWYRQSLGQGPEFLIYFQGTGAADDSGLPNDRFFAVRPEGSVSTLKIQRTERGDSAVYLCASSLDRASEQFFGPGTRLTVL.